This T cell receptor beta chain was retrieved from a study of CD4 T cells in relation to SARS-CoV-2 and coronaviruses. Generated by immunoSEQ multiplex PCR, the TCRdb table keeps only in-frame clones and is missing some. The sample records more than 20,000 clones, about three quarters being singletons. Remarks on this clone: The antigen remains unidentified.

The CDR3 consists of 19 residues. J was trimmed by 0 bases and V by 1 base; bases with no gene match: 7. The V gene's germline CDR1 is LGHDT and CDR2 YNNKEL (reference sequence). Unexposed donor CD4+ T cells date from about 2010-2018, before the COVID-19 pandemic. The cells were cultured for around ten days before CD4+ T cells were isolated. The sequencing input was CD4+ T cells from PBMCs, cultured in vitro. The sequence was collected from a human donor in good health. J is TRBJ2-6 and V is TRBV3-1 (or the pseudogene TRBV3-2); 9 bases are a match to TRBD2. The CDR3 spells CASSQGLAEISSGANVLTF. The CDR3 DNA sequence: TGTGCCAGCAGCCAAGGACTAGCGGAAATAAGCTCTGGGGCCAACGTCCTGACTTTC.